There are many counts of the clone carrying this TCR beta chain. As yet, its antigen is unknown. These data belong to a study of T cells after yellow fever vaccination. Study summary: Libraries from low-cell-number fractions were prepared with the SMART-Seq v4 Ultra Low Input RNA kit.

J was trimmed by 7 bases and V by 5 bases; bases with no gene match: 11. The CDR3 has 15 amino acids. CDR1 and CDR2 (germline): SGHAT, FQNNGV. General study points: One caveat is that FACS-sorted repertoires could contain abundant clonotypes contaminating from the bulk population.

TCRdb reanalysed the 5' RACE reads using MiXCR and keeps one entry per CDR3 protein. The sample lists approximately 340,000 distinct CDR3 sequences, 8.5% to 9% occurring once. This sample comprised PBMCs, obtained on the day of the first yellow fever vaccination. V gene TRBV11-2 combines with J gene TRBJ1-2; TRBD1 aligns across 9 bases. This clonotype originated in a man aged 18 to 30 who received the YFV17D yellow fever vaccine. CDR3 residues: CASSGFRDRAAGYTF. CDR3 nucleotide sequence: TGTGCCAGCAGCGGATTCCGGGACAGGGCGGCTGGCTACACCTTC.